Detailed here is one TCR beta chain. These data come from a study of cytomegalovirus exposure and HLA in healthy donors. Trimming at V came to 5 bases and at J to 9 bases, leaving 13 bases not matched to a gene. The CDR3 is made up of 16 amino acids. Germline CDR1 and CDR2: MDHEN and SYDVKM. Researchers ran the PCR with 60 Vbeta and 13 Jbeta primers. The protocol was immunoSEQ multiplex PCR, while the TCRdb copy is restricted to in-frame clones and leaves out a portion. Of about 110,000 clones in the sample, about four fifths were seen once. The material sequenced was PBMCs. The sequence was obtained from a woman between 50 and 59 years old in good health and CMV-seropositive. This sequence joins TRBV28 and TRBJ2-1; 10 bases align to TRBD2. The CDR3 spells CASSPTVAGGRSEQFF. CDR3 DNA: TGTGCCAGCAGTCCTACCGTAGCGGGGGGAAGGAGTGAGCAGTTCTTC.